This T cell receptor beta chain was identified during a study of shared clonotypes between healthy human individuals. Whole-study context: With ages of 18 to 49, the donors were two women and a few men.

Naive CD8 cells lacked CD45RO and underwent positive selection for CCR7, leaving out terminally differentiated effector memory CD45RA+ cells. The V end lost 4 bases, the J end lost 4 bases, and 13 bases lay between the germline ends. Germline V gives CDR1 LGHNA, CDR2 YNFKEQ. This CDR3 comprises 14 residues. Generated by immunoSEQ multiplex PCR, the TCRdb table keeps only in-frame clones and is missing some. The sample has about 680,000 clones; approximately 90% are singletons. The sequence was obtained from a man younger than 40 in good health. This rearrangement joins TRBV4-2 to TRBJ1-2, with D unresolved. What was sequenced was naive CD8+ T cells sorted from blood. In DNA form, the CDR3 reads TGTGCCAGCAGCCGCTCTGGGGAGATCTATGGCTACACCTTC. Its translation is CASSRSGEIYGYTF.